Listed below are T cell receptor beta chains from one sample, sequenced in a study of PD-L1 blockade in urothelial cancer. Here immunoSEQ multiplex PCR was the method, and the copy in TCRdb shows in-frame clones only, minus some. The sample lists nearly 50,000 clones, approximately 85% occurring once. The material was PBMCs, obtained around atezolizumab (anti-PD-L1) treatment. Receptors were obtained from a man in his fifties or sixties with urothelial cancer. Both conserved end residues are part of each CDR3. Each record gives: V gene, D gene, clone size, J gene, CDR3 DNA, CDR3 protein. The D gene is left open where the match is weak. Size tells how often a clone was seen (once, few, many) or the class of an expanded clone, and some rows leave it out.

V: TRBV10-3
D: NA
size: NA
J: TRBJ1-1
DNA: TGTGCCATCAGAAAGGCAGGGGAGAACACTGAAGCTTTCTTT
CDR3: CAIRKAGENTEAFF

V: TRBV27
D: TRBD1
size: NA
J: TRBJ1-2
DNA: TGTGCCAGCGCCTATCGCGGGACAGGGGGTGGCTACACCTTC
CDR3: CASAYRGTGGGYTF

V: TRBV19
D: NA
size: NA
J: TRBJ2-2
DNA: TGTGCCAGTAGTTCACTAGCTGGGGCGAACACCGGGGAGCTGTTTTTT
CDR3: CASSSLAGANTGELFF

V: TRBV6-4
D: TRBD2
size: few
J: TRBJ2-3
DNA: TGTGCCAGCAGTGAATCTAGCGGGGGGGCCACAGATACGCAGTATTTT
CDR3: CASSESSGGATDTQYF

V: TRBV6-6
D: NA
size: NA
J: TRBJ2-7
DNA: TGTGCCAGCAGTTACTCGACTGGCGAGCAGTACTTC
CDR3: CASSYSTGEQYF

V: TRBV18
D: TRBD2
size: NA
J: TRBJ2-3
DNA: TGTGCCAGCTCACCGGTAAGGACTAGCGGGAGCACAGATACGCAGTATTTT
CDR3: CASSPVRTSGSTDTQYF

V: TRBV28
D: TRBD2
size: few
J: TRBJ2-1
DNA: TGTGCCAGCAGTTTACCCGGCGGGAGGGACAATGAGCAGTTCTTC
CDR3: CASSLPGGRDNEQFF

V: TRBV19
D: TRBD1
size: NA
J: TRBJ2-7
DNA: TGTGCCAGTAGTACCCAGGGGGCCTCCCTCTCCTACGAGCAGTACTTC
CDR3: CASSTQGASLSYEQYF

V: TRBV15
D: NA
size: NA
J: TRBJ2-3
DNA: TGTGCCACCAGCAGCAGGTACGGGGGCACAGATACGCAGTATTTT
CDR3: CATSSRYGGTDTQYF

V: TRBV9
D: TRBD1
size: NA
J: TRBJ1-6
DNA: TGTGCCAGCAGCGACCGGGACAGGGATTCACCCCTCCACTTT
CDR3: CASSDRDRDSPLHF

V: TRBV27
D: NA
size: NA
J: TRBJ1-1
DNA: TGTGCCAGCACCTCGACAAGGGAAGCTTTCTTT
CDR3: CASTSTREAFF

V: TRBV5-1
D: NA
size: NA
J: TRBJ1-1
DNA: TGCGCCAGCAGCTTGGCACAGATGAACACTGAAGCTTTCTTT
CDR3: CASSLAQMNTEAFF

V: TRBV11-2
D: TRBD1
size: NA
J: TRBJ2-1
DNA: TGTGCCAGCAGCCTCGGGACAGGGGGCAGCTCCTACAATGAGCAGTTCTTC
CDR3: CASSLGTGGSSYNEQFF

V: TRBV27
D: TRBD2
size: once
J: TRBJ2-3
DNA: TGTGCCAGCAGTAAGCGGGACTCCCCAGACACGCAGTATTTT
CDR3: CASSKRDSPDTQYF

V: TRBV10-2
D: NA
size: NA
J: TRBJ2-7
DNA: TGCGCCAGCAGTGAGCTCTCAGGGCGGGGCCTATCCTACGAGCAGTACTTC
CDR3: CASSELSGRGLSYEQYF

V: TRBV6-1
D: TRBD2
size: NA
J: TRBJ2-5
DNA: TGTGCCAGCAGTGAAGCGCTAGGGACTAGCGGGAGGGCCGTTCAAGAGACCCAGTACTTC
CDR3: CASSEALGTSGRAVQETQYF

V: TRBV5-1
D: NA
size: NA
J: TRBJ2-2
DNA: TGCGCCAGCTCCCCATCCACCGGGGAGCTGTTTTTT
CDR3: CASSPSTGELFF

V: TRBV11-2
D: TRBD1
size: NA
J: TRBJ1-1
DNA: TGTGCCAGCAGCAAGGGGGCAGGCGGTACAAACACTGAAGCTTTCTTT
CDR3: CASSKGAGGTNTEAFF

V: TRBV27
D: NA
size: NA
J: TRBJ2-3
DNA: TGTGCCAGCAGTCCCGGAGGGGGCCCGAGCACAGATACGCAGTATTTT
CDR3: CASSPGGGPSTDTQYF

V: TRBV6-1
D: NA
size: NA
J: TRBJ2-3
DNA: TGTGCCAGCGCTGGACTGGAAAGCACAGATACGCAGTATTTT
CDR3: CASAGLESTDTQYF

V: TRBV11-3
D: TRBD2
size: once
J: TRBJ2-5
DNA: TGTGCCAGCAGCTTCGATCGCGGGAGCGAGACCCAGTACTTC
CDR3: CASSFDRGSETQYF

V: TRBV9
D: NA
size: NA
J: TRBJ2-5
DNA: TGTGCCAGCAGCGTAGTTGGGGGGTCCTACCAAGAGACCCAGTACTTC
CDR3: CASSVVGGSYQETQYF

V: TRBV6-4
D: TRBD2
size: NA
J: TRBJ2-2
DNA: TGTGCCAGCAGTGTCCAAAGCGGGAGTTCCGGGGAGCTGTTTTTT
CDR3: CASSVQSGSSGELFF

V: TRBV6-5
D: TRBD1
size: NA
J: TRBJ1-1
DNA: TGTGCCAGCAGTAATCAGGGGGCTAGGAGGACTGAAGCTTTCTTT
CDR3: CASSNQGARRTEAFF

V: TRBV7-2
D: NA
size: NA
J: TRBJ1-5
DNA: TGTGCCAGCAGCCCCTCGGGTCAGCCCCAGCATTTT
CDR3: CASSPSGQPQHF

V: TRBV5-6
D: TRBD1
size: NA
J: TRBJ1-5
DNA: TGTGCCAGCAGCATGGGACAGAACAATCAGCCCCAGCATTTT
CDR3: CASSMGQNNQPQHF

V: TRBV5-1
D: NA
size: NA
J: TRBJ1-5
DNA: TGCGCCAGCAGCCCGGACAGCCTCAATCAGCCCCAGCATTTT
CDR3: CASSPDSLNQPQHF

V: TRBV4-1
D: TRBD2
size: once
J: TRBJ2-1
DNA: TGCGCCAGCAGCCAAGATCGGAGCGGGGGGGCCTACAATGAGCAGTTCTTC
CDR3: CASSQDRSGGAYNEQFF

V: TRBV5-4
D: TRBD1
size: NA
J: TRBJ2-7
DNA: TGTGCCAGCAGCTTAGGGACAGGGTATGAGCAGTACTTC
CDR3: CASSLGTGYEQYF

V: TRBV4-2
D: TRBD2
size: NA
J: TRBJ2-3
DNA: TGTGCCAGCAGCCAAGAGGGGGCGGGGGGGGCAGATACGCAGTATTTT
CDR3: CASSQEGAGGADTQYF

V: TRBV18
D: NA
size: NA
J: TRBJ1-2
DNA: TGTGCCAGCTCACCACCCGGGGGGGGGACCCTCTATGGCTACACCTTC
CDR3: CASSPPGGGTLYGYTF

V: TRBV13
D: NA
size: NA
J: TRBJ2-7
DNA: TGTGCCAGCAGCCATACACAGGGAACCGAGCAGTACTTC
CDR3: CASSHTQGTEQYF

V: TRBV10-1
D: TRBD2
size: NA
J: TRBJ2-7
DNA: TGCGCCAGCAGTTCTAGCGGGAGGGACGAGCAGTACTTC
CDR3: CASSSSGRDEQYF

V: TRBV16
D: TRBD1
size: NA
J: TRBJ1-5
DNA: TGTGCCAGCAGCCAATCGAAGACAGGGGGGCAGCCCCAGCATTTT
CDR3: CASSQSKTGGQPQHF

V: TRBV9
D: TRBD1
size: NA
J: TRBJ2-3
DNA: TGTGCCAGCAGCGCGTTTTACCGGGACAGGGGGACAGATACGCAGTATTTT
CDR3: CASSAFYRDRGTDTQYF

V: TRBV11-2
D: NA
size: NA
J: TRBJ2-7
DNA: TGTGCCAGCAGCTTAGCTTTCATTACAGGGTCCTACGAGCAGTACTTC
CDR3: CASSLAFITGSYEQYF

V: TRBV6-6
D: NA
size: NA
J: TRBJ2-7
DNA: TGTGCCAGCAGTTCTACAGGTGCCAGCTCCTACGAGCAGTACTTC
CDR3: CASSSTGASSYEQYF

V: TRBV9
D: TRBD1
size: NA
J: TRBJ1-2
DNA: TGTGCCAGCAGCGCCCCAGGGGGGAAGGTAGATGGCTACACCTTC
CDR3: CASSAPGGKVDGYTF

V: TRBV7-2
D: TRBD1
size: NA
J: TRBJ2-2
DNA: TGTGCCAGCAGCCGCGACAGGGGGCGCGGGACCGGGGAGCTGTTTTTT
CDR3: CASSRDRGRGTGELFF

V: TRBV28
D: TRBD2
size: once
J: TRBJ2-7
DNA: TGTGCCAGCAGCCGACTAGCGGGTTACTCCTACGAGCAGTACTTC
CDR3: CASSRLAGYSYEQYF

V: TRBV30
D: TRBD1
size: NA
J: TRBJ1-5
DNA: TGTGCCTGGAGTGTACAGGGGACCAATCAGCCCCAGCATTTT
CDR3: CAWSVQGTNQPQHF

V: TRBV19
D: NA
size: NA
J: TRBJ2-7
DNA: TGTGCCAGTAGTATAGATGACGGGACACTGTCGCAGTACTTC
CDR3: CASSIDDGTLSQYF

V: TRBV28
D: NA
size: NA
J: TRBJ2-3
DNA: TGTGCCAGCAGTTTATGGGCAAATACGCAGTATTTT
CDR3: CASSLWANTQYF

V: TRBV7-2
D: TRBD2
size: NA
J: TRBJ2-3
DNA: TGTGCCAGCCGTCTGGGGACTAGCGGGAGGGCCCCCAGAGATACGCAGTATTTT
CDR3: CASRLGTSGRAPRDTQYF

V: TRBV11-3
D: TRBD1
size: once
J: TRBJ2-7
DNA: TGTGCCAGCAGCTTGGGGACAGGGGGCGGCGAGCAGTACTTC
CDR3: CASSLGTGGGEQYF

V: TRBV29-1
D: NA
size: NA
J: TRBJ1-2
DNA: TGCAGCGTTGTAAACAGTCTCTTCTATGGCTACACCTTC
CDR3: CSVVNSLFYGYTF

V: TRBV27
D: TRBD2
size: NA
J: TRBJ2-7
DNA: TGTGCCAGCAGTCTCTCTGGACTAGCGGGAAACGAGCAGTACTTC
CDR3: CASSLSGLAGNEQYF